The rows below give T cell receptor beta chains drawn from one sample of a study of control samples from healthy donors and cancer patients. Sequenced by immunoSEQ multiplex PCR; TCRdb stores in-frame clones only, minus some. In the table there are 150,000 or so clones, around nine tenths of which are singletons. Sequencing was done on a sample of blood. Receptors were obtained from a young woman in good health. The CDR3 runs from the conserved cysteine through the conserved F or W. D genes are given only for firm matches. Not all rows give a size; the values are once, few, many and, for expanded clones, a class.

size	J	D	V	length	CDR3	DNA
NA	TRBJ1-2	NA	TRBV19	12	CASSISTAGYTF	TGTGCCAGTAGTATAAGCACGGCTGGCTACACCTTC
NA	TRBJ2-2	NA	TRBV28	12	CATGVLTGELFF	TGTGCCACCGGAGTGTTGACCGGGGAGCTGTTTTTT
NA	TRBJ1-1	TRBD1	TRBV18	13	CASSTQGATEAFF	TGTGCCAGCTCAACCCAGGGGGCCACTGAAGCTTTCTTT
NA	TRBJ2-7	NA	TRBV12-3/TRBV12-4	13	CASSPKDSFEQYF	TGTGCCAGCAGCCCTAAAGACAGTTTCGAGCAGTACTTC
few	TRBJ1-1	NA	TRBV6-4	14	CASSANTDHTEAFF	TGTGCCAGCAGTGCGAACACAGACCACACTGAAGCTTTCTTT
NA	TRBJ2-7	NA	TRBV5-1	14	CASTSGHTSYEQYF	TGCGCCAGCACCTCGGGACATACGTCCTACGAGCAGTACTTC
NA	TRBJ1-1	NA	TRBV12-3/TRBV12-4	12	CASSLTTAEAFF	TGTGCCAGCAGTTTAACGACAGCTGAAGCTTTCTTT
NA	TRBJ2-1	TRBD2	TRBV24-1	13	CATSEASGTKQFF	TGTGCCACCAGTGAAGCTAGCGGGACAAAGCAGTTCTTC
NA	TRBJ2-1	TRBD2	TRBV6-4	15	CASSEGREGSNEQFF	TGTGCCAGCAGTGAGGGACGGGAGGGGAGTAATGAGCAGTTCTTC
NA	TRBJ2-7	NA	TRBV12-3/TRBV12-4	12	CASRRDSYEQYF	TGTGCCAGCAGGCGGGACAGCTACGAGCAGTACTTC
NA	TRBJ2-1	NA	TRBV7-3	14	CASSAGSSYNEQFF	TGTGCCAGCAGCGCGGGGAGCTCCTACAATGAGCAGTTCTTC
NA	TRBJ1-2	TRBD1	TRBV5-6	13	CASSAQGKRGYTF	TGTGCCAGCAGCGCACAGGGGAAACGTGGCTACACCTTC
NA	TRBJ2-2	TRBD2	TRBV27	21	CASSLFFYGLAGGANTGELFF	TGTGCCAGCAGTTTATTTTTTTATGGGCTAGCGGGAGGCGCGAACACCGGGGAGCTGTTTTTT
NA	TRBJ1-5	NA	TRBV27	14	CASRPGGGNQPQHF	TGTGCCAGCAGGCCCGGGGGAGGCAATCAGCCCCAGCATTTT
NA	TRBJ1-2	NA	TRBV11-3	16	CASSLAPSRILFGYTF	TGTGCCAGCAGCTTGGCTCCCTCAAGGATCCTCTTTGGCTACACCTTC
NA	TRBJ1-3	NA	TRBV19	15	CASRAGGVAGNTIYF	TGTGCCAGTAGAGCTGGGGGCGTCGCTGGAAACACCATATATTTT
NA	TRBJ2-3	TRBD2	TRBV12-3/TRBV12-4	12	CASSLTSGSPIF	TGTGCCAGCAGTTTGACTAGCGGGAGTCCGATCTTT
NA	TRBJ1-1	NA	TRBV3-1/TRBV3-2	14	CASSQEGVNTEAFF	TGTGCCAGCAGCCAAGAGGGAGTGAACACTGAAGCTTTCTTT
NA	TRBJ1-4	NA	TRBV10-3	14	CAISEYQVGEKLFF	TGTGCCATCAGTGAATATCAAGTTGGAGAAAAACTGTTTTTT